The 31 T cell receptor beta chains presented below share a single source sample, sequenced in a study of cytomegalovirus exposure and HLA in healthy donors. Both 60 Vbeta primers and 13 Jbeta primers went into the PCR. Using immunoSEQ multiplex PCR, the repertoire was profiled, and TCRdb retains in-frame clones only, with some absent. This table holds around 130,000 clones, just over 70% found once. Sequences were obtained from PBMCs. The receptors stem from an older woman in good health and CMV-seropositive.

The CDR3 DNA sequence: TGTGCCAGCAGTCCGCGGGGGGTACAGAATGAGCAGTTCTTC. Translating it yields CASSPRGVQNEQFF. The chain combines TRBV6-1 with TRBJ2-1; 8 bases line up with TRBD2. J lost 7 bases, V lost 5 bases, and 7 bases had no gene match. The CDR3 is 14 residues long. The germline gives CDR1 MNHNS, CDR2 SASEGT.

This clone was seen a few times. The DNA for the CDR3 is TGTGCCAGCAGCAAAGTGGTCAGCTCCTACGAGCAGTACTTC. Amino acid sequence: CASSKVVSSYEQYF. The rearrangement uses TRBV21-1 and TRBJ2-7; TRBD1 is the table's D call and was not checked against the DNA. TRBV21-1 is a known pseudogene. The CDR3 length is 14 residues.

Only a few counts were recorded for this clone. This chain connects TRBV21-1 to TRBJ2-5; the table names TRBD1, a call not compared with the DNA. TRBV21-1 is a recognized pseudogene. CDR3 size: 16 residues. The CDR3 DNA sequence: TGTGCCAGCAGCAATTCGTCGCAGGGGGGTGGAGAGACCCAGTACTTC. Encoded protein: CASSNSSQGGGETQYF.

This clone was counted only a few times. The gene calls are TRBV2 and TRBJ2-2; TRBD2 matches 8 bases. The germline V gene encodes CDR1 SNHLY and CDR2 FYNNEI. The CDR3 is 15 residues long. V lost 3 bases and J lost 4; bases outside the gene matches: 4. CDR3 coding DNA: TGTGCCAGCAGTGAGGGCGGGGGGATCACCGGGGAGCTGTTTTTT. This gives the protein CASSEGGGITGELFF. The full variable domain, rest sourced from reference TRBV2 and TRBJ2-2, is EPEVTQTPSHQVTQMGQEVILRCVPISNHLYFYWYRQILGQKVEFLVSFYNNEISEKSEIFDDQFSVERPDGSNFTLKIRSTKLEDSAMYFCASSEGGGITGELFFGEGSRLTVL.

The chain has TRBV13 and TRBJ2-5; 8 bases align to TRBD2. The CDR3 runs 15 residues. J gave up 5 bases and V 5 bases, and 10 bases lay outside the gene matches. Germline CDR1 and CDR2: PRHDT and FYEKMQ (reference sequence). The CDR3 DNA follows: TGTGCCAGCAGCCTCGGGTATGGCGGGGGGGAGACCCAGTACTTC. Its translation is CASSLGYGGGETQYF. Filled out from reference TRBV13 and TRBJ2-5, the complete variable domain reads AAGVIQSPRHLIKEKRETATLKCYPIPRHDTVYWYQQGPGQDPQFLISFYEKMQSDKGSIPDRFSAQQFSDYHSELNMSSLELGDSALYFCASSLGYGGGETQYFGPGTRLLVL.

CDR3 amino acids: CASGTPPGGIQETQYF. For the CDR3, the DNA is TGTGCTAGTGGTACACCCCCAGGTGGAATACAAGAGACCCAGTACTTC. V usage is TRBV12-5 and J usage is TRBJ2-5; D is unresolved. V dropped 5 bases and J dropped 2 bases, with 18 bases sitting between them. The CDR3 runs 16 residues. Germline V gene lookup returns CDR1 LGHNT and CDR2 FRNRAP.

The chain is built from TRBV6-1 and TRBJ2-1; TRBD2 matches 7 bases. Per the germline V gene, CDR1 is MNHNS and CDR2 is SASEGT. J was trimmed by 4 bases and V by 4 bases; bases with no gene match: 7. The CDR3 totals 15 residues. The CDR3 loop reads CASSADRDYYNEQFF. DNA for the CDR3: TGTGCCAGCAGTGCAGACCGGGACTATTACAATGAGCAGTTCTTC.

The chain joins TRBV25-1 to TRBJ1-2; 8 positions agree with TRBD1. CDR3 length equals 13 residues. Germline assignment: CDR1 MGHDK and CDR2 SYGVNS. V was pared by 6 bases and J by 6 bases, with 6 bases of the junction left unmatched. CDR3: CASRDRVMHGYTF. CDR3 in DNA: TGTGCCAGCAGGGACAGGGTAATGCATGGCTACACCTTC.

This clone is a singleton in its sample. V usage is TRBV5-4 and J usage is TRBJ1-6, with a weak D call TRBD1 (6 bases). The CDR3 totals 16 residues. The V and J ends lost 0 bases and 7 bases respectively, with 14 bases between them. Germline CDR1 reads SGHNT; CDR2 reads YYREEE (reference sequence). CDR3 sequence: CASSLAGGAQNSPLHF. As DNA, the CDR3 is TGTGCCAGCAGCTTGGCCGGGGGGGCTCAAAATTCACCCCTCCACTTT.

As DNA, the CDR3 is TGTGCCAGCAGCTTAATCAGTGACAGTTTAAACACCTTC. Translated: CASSLISDSLNTF. The chain is built from TRBV7-9 and TRBJ1-2; D possibly corresponds to TRBD1 (5 bases). Germline lookup yields CDR1 SEHNR and CDR2 FQNEAQ (reference sequence). Trimming took 2 bases from V and 12 from J, leaving 16 bases between them. This CDR3 contains 13 residues.

This chain uses TRBV20-1 with TRBJ1-2, with 7 bases fitting TRBD1. V was clipped by 6 bases and J by 8 bases; unmatched bases: 6. The CDR3 consists of 11 residues. Germline lookup yields CDR1 DFQATT and CDR2 SNEGSKA (reference sequence). The CDR3: CSALTGDGYTF. The DNA of the CDR3 is TGCAGTGCCCTTACAGGGGACGGCTACACCTTC.

This chain links TRBV11-2 with TRBJ2-5, with 10 positions matching TRBD2. The germline V gene encodes CDR1 SGHAT and CDR2 FQNNGV. Trimming at V came to 5 bases and at J to 4 bases, leaving 16 bases not matched to a gene. The CDR3 sequence is 18 residues long. The DNA of the CDR3 is TGTGCCAGCAGCCCCGGGGCAGTAGCGGGGGGTGTAGGAGAGACCCAGTACTTC. Its protein is CASSPGAVAGGVGETQYF.

This clone was counted between two and nine times. V gene TRBV6-1 combines with J gene TRBJ2-7, with TRBD1 matching 10 bases. The germline gives CDR1 MNHNS, CDR2 SASEGT. This CDR3 has 14 amino acids. Unmatched junction bases numbered 5, after V lost 3 bases and J lost 6 bases. DNA for the CDR3: TGTGCCAGCAGTGACCGACAGGGGGCTGGCGAGCAGTACTTC. Translation gives CASSDRQGAGEQYF.

The chain is built from TRBV5-1 and TRBJ2-5; D is unclear. CDR3 length: 13 amino acids. The V gene's germline CDR1 is SGHRS and CDR2 YFSETQ. Trimming took 4 bases from V and 1 from J, leaving 8 bases between them. The CDR3 DNA follows: TGCGCCAGCAGCGTGGGCGGCCAAGAGACCCAGTACTTC. As protein: CASSVGGQETQYF.

This chain joins TRBV2 and TRBJ2-3; D is perhaps TRBD1 (6 bases). There are 17 residues in the CDR3. Trimming stripped 2 bases from V and 2 bases from J, with 17 bases between. Germline V CDR1 and CDR2: SNHLY, FYNNEI. The CDR3 DNA reads as TGTGCCAGCAGTGAAACGCCCCCACAGGGAAACACAGATACGCAGTATTTT. This translates into CASSETPPQGNTDTQYF.

V is TRBV19 and J is TRBJ1-1, with D tentatively TRBD1 (5 bases). Between the trimmed V and J ends, which lost 5 bases and 1 base, there was a span of 14 bases. Germline CDR1 reads LNHDA; CDR2 reads SQIVND (reference sequence). The CDR3 has 15 residues. This CDR3 reads CASSSHRTANTEAFF. In nucleotides, the CDR3 is TGTGCCAGTAGTTCTCACAGGACCGCGAACACTGAAGCTTTCTTT.

The chain is built from TRBV5-4 and TRBJ1-1; the D is unclear. Germline V lookup: CDR1 SGHNT, CDR2 YYREEE (reference sequence). The CDR3 length is 13 residues. V lost 4 bases to trimming and J lost 3 bases, with 10 bases between them. The CDR3 region is CASSTNTYTEAFF. DNA for the CDR3: TGTGCCAGCAGCACAAACACCTACACTGAAGCTTTCTTT.

The chain links TRBV2 to TRBJ1-5; D unresolved. V lost 5 bases and J lost 3, with 11 bases in between. The CDR3 extends over 14 amino acids. CDR1 and CDR2 from the germline V gene are SNHLY and FYNNEI. The chain's CDR3 is CASSRGQVNQPQHF. Here the CDR3 DNA reads TGTGCCAGCAGTCGAGGGCAGGTCAATCAGCCCCAGCATTTT.

Concerning this clone: At one of its ends the junction is not consistent with the germline gene, which may arise from a read error. The chain links TRBV7-3 to TRBJ2-3; TRBD2 might be the D (6 bases). There are 15 residues in the CDR3. Looked up from germline, CDR1 is SGHTA and CDR2 is FQGTGA. This CDR3 reads CVSSPGASVLDTQYF. DNA for the CDR3: TGTGTCAGCAGCCCCGGGGCTAGCGTTTTAGATACGCAGTATTTT.

This chain links TRBV5-1 with TRBJ2-5, with TRBD2 matching over 14 bases. The CDR3 covers 17 residues. Looked up from germline, CDR1 is SGHRS and CDR2 is YFSETQ. V lost 0 bases to trimming and J lost 2 bases; unmatched junction nucleotides: 3. The CDR3 spells CASSLGTSGGSQETQYF. The CDR3 coding sequence is TGCGCCAGCAGCTTGGGGACTAGCGGGGGGTCACAAGAGACCCAGTACTTC.

The chain employs TRBV11-3 and TRBJ1-1; 9 bases are shared with TRBD1. V was clipped by 1 base and J by 6 bases; unmatched bases: 12. There are 17 residues in the CDR3. Germline assignment: CDR1 SGHNT and CDR2 YENEEA. CDR3 residues: CASSLGYTGTGSSEAFF. The CDR3 DNA follows: TGTGCCAGCAGCTTAGGATATACCGGGACAGGGAGTTCTGAAGCTTTCTTT.

The rearrangement uses TRBV7-2 and TRBJ2-1, with a possible D match to TRBD1 (5 bases). Trimming took 2 bases from V and 15 from J, leaving 14 bases between them. This CDR3 comprises 12 residues. The germline V gene encodes CDR1 SGHTA and CDR2 FQGNSA. This chain's CDR3 is CASSLWAGSLFF. The CDR3 coding sequence is TGTGCCAGCAGCTTATGGGCAGGGTCACTGTTCTTC.

The chain carries TRBV15 and TRBJ1-2; D might be TRBD1 (6 bases). The germline V gene encodes CDR1 LNHNV and CDR2 YYDKDF (reference sequence). This CDR3 has 15 amino acids. The ends were cut back, 3 bases at V and 5 bases at J, with 16 bases in the middle. The CDR3: CATSSDLQGLYGYTF. The CDR3 DNA reads TGTGCCACCAGCAGTGACCTACAGGGCCTATATGGCTACACCTTC.

The V and J genes are TRBV6-1 and TRBJ2-7, with 7 nucleotides matching TRBD1. The CDR3 sequence is 13 residues long. Per the germline V gene, CDR1 is MNHNS and CDR2 is SASEGT. Trimming at V came to 6 bases and at J to 3 bases, leaving 5 bases not matched to a gene. CDR3 in DNA: TGTGCCAGCAGCAGGACAGGAGACTACGAGCAGTACTTC. It encodes CASSRTGDYEQYF.

This chain joins TRBV6-5 and TRBJ1-1; 7 bases map to TRBD1. Germline assignment: CDR1 MNHEY and CDR2 SVGAGI. The CDR3 is made up of 13 amino acids. V shed 0 bases and J 5 bases; nucleotides not matched to a gene: 0. In DNA, the CDR3 is TGTGCCAGCAGTTACTCGGACAGGACTGAAGCTTTCTTT. Translated: CASSYSDRTEAFF.

The chain joins TRBV7-9 to TRBJ1-1; D gene unclear. CDR1 is SEHNR and CDR2 is FQNEAQ in the germline V gene (reference sequence). CDR3 size: 15 residues. Trimming took 5 bases from V and 1 from J, leaving 14 bases between them. The CDR3 reads CASSPTPGQNTEAFF. The CDR3 DNA is TGTGCCAGCAGCCCCACTCCGGGTCAGAACACTGAAGCTTTCTTT.

V and J are TRBV25-1 and TRBJ2-6; D remains unclear. Trimming cost V 7 bases and J 1 base, with 8 bases left between them. The CDR3 is made up of 14 amino acids. CDR1 is MGHDK and CDR2 is SYGVNS in the germline V gene. Written as DNA, the CDR3 is TGTGCCAGCATGGGCCTTTCTGGGGCCAACGTCCTGACTTTC. It translates to CASMGLSGANVLTF.

The chain couples TRBV5-6 to TRBJ2-7, with TRBD1 identical over 10 bases. The V gene end was trimmed by 6 bases and the J gene end by 1 base; junction bases not matched to a gene: 10. Germline CDR1 is SGHDT and CDR2 is YYEEEE. This CDR3 has 16 amino acids. The CDR3: CASNPYGDRGSYEQYF. The CDR3 DNA sequence: TGTGCCAGCAACCCCTATGGGGACAGGGGATCCTACGAGCAGTACTTC.

The chain combines TRBV6-1 with TRBJ2-7; 8 bases are shared with TRBD1. The CDR3 sequence is 16 residues long. The germline gives CDR1 MNHNS, CDR2 SASEGT. The junction had 7 bases not matched to a gene; V was cut back by 2 bases and J by 1 base. The CDR3 loop reads CASSEIIGQGSYEQYF. CDR3 nucleotides: TGTGCCAGCAGTGAAATAATAGGACAGGGTTCCTACGAGCAGTACTTC.

The chain uses TRBV16 and TRBJ1-5, with D perhaps TRBD1 (6 bases). CDR3 length: 19 residues. Germline CDR1 KGHSY, CDR2 FQNENV. The ends were cut back, 4 bases at V and 0 bases at J, with 22 bases in the middle. CDR3 nucleotide sequence: TGTGCCAGCAGCCTTAAATCCGGGACATCCGCTCATAGCAATCAGCCCCAGCATTTT. This codes for CASSLKSGTSAHSNQPQHF.

The chain carries TRBV5-4 and TRBJ2-7, with TRBD2 matching 9 bases. The CDR3 has 16 amino acids. Germline lookup yields CDR1 SGHNT and CDR2 YYREEE (reference sequence). V was pared by 3 bases and J by 4 bases, with 11 bases of the junction left unmatched. CDR3 DNA sequence: TGTGCCAGCAGCTCGGCTGGAAGCGGGGGGATGTACGAGCAGTACTTC. Translated, it gives CASSSAGSGGMYEQYF.